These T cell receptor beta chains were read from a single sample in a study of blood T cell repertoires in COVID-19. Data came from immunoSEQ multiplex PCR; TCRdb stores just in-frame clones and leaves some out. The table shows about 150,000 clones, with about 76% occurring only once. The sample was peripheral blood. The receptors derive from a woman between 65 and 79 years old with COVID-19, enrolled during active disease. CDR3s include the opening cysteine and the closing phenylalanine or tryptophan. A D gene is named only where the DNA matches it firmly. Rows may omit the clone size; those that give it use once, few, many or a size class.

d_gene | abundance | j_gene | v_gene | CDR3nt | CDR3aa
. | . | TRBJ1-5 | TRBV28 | TGTGCCAGCAGACACCGGGACTTCTGGGGCAATCAGCCCCAGCATTTT | CASRHRDFWGNQPQHF
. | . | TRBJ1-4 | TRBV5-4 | TGTGCCAGCAGCTTAGGTGGAGCTTCAACTAATGAAAAACTGTTTTTT | CASSLGGASTNEKLFF
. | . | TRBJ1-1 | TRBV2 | TGTGCCAGCAGTGAAAGGGGAGGGGGAGGCACTGAAGCTTTCTTT | CASSERGGGGTEAFF
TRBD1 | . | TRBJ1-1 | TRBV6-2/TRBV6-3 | TGTGCCAGCAGTAGCAGCCGACAGGGAATAGCTTTCTTT | CASSSSRQGIAFF
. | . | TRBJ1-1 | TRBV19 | TGTGCCAGTAGTATGACAGCTCAGAACACTGAAGCTTTCTTT | CASSMTAQNTEAFF
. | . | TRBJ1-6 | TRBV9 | TGTGCCAGCAGCGTAAAGAGCAATTCACCCCTCCACTTT | CASSVKSNSPLHF
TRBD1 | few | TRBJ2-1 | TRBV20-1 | TGCAGTGCAAGGGACAGGAATGAGCAGTTCTTC | CSARDRNEQFF
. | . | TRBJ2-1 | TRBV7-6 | TGTGCCAGCAGCTTTGGAGGGCGCGATGAGCAGTTCTTC | CASSFGGRDEQFF
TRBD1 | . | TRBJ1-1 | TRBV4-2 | TGTGCCAGCAGCCAAGGTCCCGAGACAGGGGGCAAGACTGAAGCTTTCTTT | CASSQGPETGGKTEAFF
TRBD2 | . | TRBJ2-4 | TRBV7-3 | TGTGCCAGCAGCTTGACTAGCGGTGCCAAAAACATTCAGTACTTC | CASSLTSGAKNIQYF
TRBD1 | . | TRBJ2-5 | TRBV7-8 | TGTGCCAGCAGCTGGGACAGTGGGGAGACCCAGTACTTC | CASSWDSGETQYF
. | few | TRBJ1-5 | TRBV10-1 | TGCGCCACCTGGACAGCGGGCAATCAGCCCCAGCATTTT | CATWTAGNQPQHF
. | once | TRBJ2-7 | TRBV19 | TGTGCCAGTAGTACGGGGACACGAACTTACGAGCAGTACTTC | CASSTGTRTYEQYF
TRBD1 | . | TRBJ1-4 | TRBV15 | TGTGCCACCAGCAGAGCAACGAAGGGGGCTGTCGGAAAACTGTTTTTT | CATSRATKGAVGKLFF
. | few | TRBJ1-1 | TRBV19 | TGTGCCAGTAGTACCCACACCGTGAACACTGAAGCTTTCTTT | CASSTHTVNTEAFF
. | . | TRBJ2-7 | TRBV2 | TGTGCCAGCAGTGAAGGTCGGGCAGGGGTTGGGTACGAGCAGTACTTC | CASSEGRAGVGYEQYF
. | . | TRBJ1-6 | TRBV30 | TGTGCCTGGAGTGCCGGCGGCGGGGGGACTTCACCCCTCCACTTT | CAWSAGGGGTSPLHF
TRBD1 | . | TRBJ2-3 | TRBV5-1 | TGCGCCAGCAGCATTACAGGGGCCAGCACAGATACGCAGTATTTT | CASSITGASTDTQYF
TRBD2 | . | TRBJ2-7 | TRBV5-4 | TGTGCCAGCAGCTCGGGGGGGTTCACCTACGAGCAGTACTTC | CASSSGGFTYEQYF
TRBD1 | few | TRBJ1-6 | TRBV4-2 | TGTGCCAGCAGCCAAGGGACAGGGGGCGGCAACGCCAAGAATTCACCCCTCCACTTT | CASSQGTGGGNAKNSPLHF
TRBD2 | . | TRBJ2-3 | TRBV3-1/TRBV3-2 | TGTGCCAGCAGCCTCCGAGCGGGGGTCACTCCCCCGCGGCAGTATTTT | CASSLRAGVTPPRQYF
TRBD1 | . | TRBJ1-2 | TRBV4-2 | TGTGCCAGCAGCCAAGTTGGGGACAGGTGGAAAGGCTACACCTTC | CASSQVGDRWKGYTF
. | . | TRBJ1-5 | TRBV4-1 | TGCGCCAGCAGCCAAGATGGGCAGGGTCCCCCGAATCAGCCCCAGCATTTT | CASSQDGQGPPNQPQHF
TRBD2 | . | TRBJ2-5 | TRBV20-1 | TGCAGTGCTAGTCTCCGGGGGGGAAAGACCCAGTACTTC | CSASLRGGKTQYF
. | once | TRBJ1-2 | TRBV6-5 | TGTGCCAGCGGGGGCAGGGATGGCTACACCTTC | CASGGRDGYTF
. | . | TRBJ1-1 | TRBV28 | TGTGCCAGCAGCTCTCCGGTTGAAGCTTTCTTT | CASSSPVEAFF
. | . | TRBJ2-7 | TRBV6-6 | TGTGCCAGCAGCAGGGGTGATGAGCAGTACTTC | CASSRGDEQYF
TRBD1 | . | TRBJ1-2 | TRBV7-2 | TGTGCCAGCAGCCCCCGGACAGGGGGCTATGGCTACACCTTC | CASSPRTGGYGYTF
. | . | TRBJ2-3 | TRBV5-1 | TGCGCCAGCAGCCAGGGAATAGGCACAGATACGCAGTATTTT | CASSQGIGTDTQYF
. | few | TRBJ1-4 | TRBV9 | TGTGCCAGCAGCGTAGTCGGGGCAACTAATGAAAAACTGTTTTTT | CASSVVGATNEKLFF
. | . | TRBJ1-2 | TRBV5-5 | TGTGCCAGCAGCTTACCAGGGTCTAACTATGGCTACACCTTC | CASSLPGSNYGYTF
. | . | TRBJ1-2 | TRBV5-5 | TGTGCCAGCAGTTTAGGGACTGGCTATGGCTACACCTTC | CASSLGTGYGYTF
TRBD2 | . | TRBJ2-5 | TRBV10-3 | TGTGCCATCAGTGAAGGGCTAGCGGGGGCGTTACGGGAGGAGACCCAGTACTTC | CAISEGLAGALREETQYF
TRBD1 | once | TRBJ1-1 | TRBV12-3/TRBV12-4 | TGTGCCAGCAGCCGACAGGGGTTCGTTGAAGCTTTCTTT | CASSRQGFVEAFF
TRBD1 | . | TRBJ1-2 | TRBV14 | TGTGCCAGCAGCCAAGAAGACAGGGGTACCTATGGCTACACCTTC | CASSQEDRGTYGYTF
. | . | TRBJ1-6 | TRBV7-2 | TGTGCCAGCAGGTCCTCCGGGGGACGCAATAAACCCCTCCACTTT | CASRSSGGRNKPLHF
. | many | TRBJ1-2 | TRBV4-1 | TGCGCCAGCAGCCAAGACGGGTACGGCTACACCTTC | CASSQDGYGYTF
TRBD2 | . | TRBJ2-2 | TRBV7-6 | TGTGCCAGCAGCCGGACTAGCGGGTCCACCGGGGAGCTGTTTTTT | CASSRTSGSTGELFF
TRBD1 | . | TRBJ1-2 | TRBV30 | TGTGCCTGGGAGGGGATCCGGACAGGGGCTTATGGCTACACCTTC | CAWEGIRTGAYGYTF
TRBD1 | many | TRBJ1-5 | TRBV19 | TGTGCCAGTAGTACGGGACAGGGGGGAGAGAATCAGCCCCAGCATTTT | CASSTGQGGENQPQHF
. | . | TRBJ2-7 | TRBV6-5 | TGTGCCAGTAGCCGGGGGAGCTACGAGCAGTACTTC | CASSRGSYEQYF
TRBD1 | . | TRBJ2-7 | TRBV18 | TGTGCCAGCGTGGGACAGGCCTCCTACGAGCAGTACTTC | CASVGQASYEQYF
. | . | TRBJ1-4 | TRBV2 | TGTGCCAGCAGGGAACTCGACAGTCCAACTAATGAAAAACTGTTTTTT | CASRELDSPTNEKLFF
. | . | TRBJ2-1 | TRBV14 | TGTGCCAGCAGCCAAGGGTCACGCCAGCCGCGGATCTTC | CASSQGSRQPRIF
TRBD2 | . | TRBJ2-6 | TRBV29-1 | TGCAGCGTCACGGGACTAGCGGAAACTGGGGCCAACGTCCTGACTTTC | CSVTGLAETGANVLTF